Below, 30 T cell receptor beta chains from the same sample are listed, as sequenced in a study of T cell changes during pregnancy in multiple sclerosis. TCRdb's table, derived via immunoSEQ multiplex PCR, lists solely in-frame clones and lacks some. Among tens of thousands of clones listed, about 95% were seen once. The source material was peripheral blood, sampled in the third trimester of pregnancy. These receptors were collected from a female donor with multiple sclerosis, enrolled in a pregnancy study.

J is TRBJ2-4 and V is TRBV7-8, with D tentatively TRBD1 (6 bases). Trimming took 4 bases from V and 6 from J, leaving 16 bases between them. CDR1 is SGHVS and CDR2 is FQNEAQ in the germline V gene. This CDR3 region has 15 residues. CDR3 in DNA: TGTGCCAGCAGCTCAACCGTTGGGGGCAGAAACATTCAGTACTTC. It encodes CASSSTVGGRNIQYF.

The CDR3 bases are TGTGCCAGCAGTAAGACAGCGACTTCAGCCGAGCAGTACTTC. Its protein product is CASSKTATSAEQYF. The chain employs TRBV27 and TRBJ2-7; TRBD1 might be the D (5 bases). Germline CDR1 is MNHEY and CDR2 is SMNVEV (reference sequence). The CDR3 consists of 14 residues. Deletions cut 5 bases from V and 6 bases from J, with 17 bases between.

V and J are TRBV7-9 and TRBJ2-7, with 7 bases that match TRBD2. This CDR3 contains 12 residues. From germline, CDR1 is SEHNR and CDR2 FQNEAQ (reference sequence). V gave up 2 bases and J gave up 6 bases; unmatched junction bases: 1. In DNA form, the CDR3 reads TGTGCCAGCAGCTTATGGGAGGGCGAGCAGTACTTC. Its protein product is CASSLWEGEQYF.

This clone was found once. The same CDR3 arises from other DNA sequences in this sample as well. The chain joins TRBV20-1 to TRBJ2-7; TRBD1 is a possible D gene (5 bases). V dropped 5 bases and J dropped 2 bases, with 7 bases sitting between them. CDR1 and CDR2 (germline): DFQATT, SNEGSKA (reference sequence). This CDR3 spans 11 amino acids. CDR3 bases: TGCAGTGCTCCAGGGCCCTACGAGCAGTACTTC. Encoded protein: CSAPGPYEQYF.

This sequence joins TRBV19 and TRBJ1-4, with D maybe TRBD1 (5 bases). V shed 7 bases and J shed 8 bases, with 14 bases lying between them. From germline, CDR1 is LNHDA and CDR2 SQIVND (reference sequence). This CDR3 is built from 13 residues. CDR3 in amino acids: CASKIQGTEKLFF. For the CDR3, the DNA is TGTGCCAGTAAAATCCAGGGTACCGAAAAACTGTTTTTT.

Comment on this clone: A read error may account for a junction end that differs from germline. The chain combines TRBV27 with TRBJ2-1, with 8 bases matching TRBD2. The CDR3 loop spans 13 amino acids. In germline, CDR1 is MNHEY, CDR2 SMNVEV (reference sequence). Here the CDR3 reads CASSWNDGTSSVF. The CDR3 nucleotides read TGTGCCAGCAGTTGGAATGACGGGACTAGTTCAGTCTTC.

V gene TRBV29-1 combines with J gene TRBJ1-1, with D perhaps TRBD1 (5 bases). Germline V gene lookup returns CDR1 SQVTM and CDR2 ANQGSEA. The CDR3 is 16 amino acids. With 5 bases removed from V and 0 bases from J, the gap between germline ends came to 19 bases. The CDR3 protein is CSVSLGRGGVNTEAFF. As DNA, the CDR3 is TGCAGCGTTTCCCTGGGGAGGGGCGGGGTGAACACTGAAGCTTTCTTT.

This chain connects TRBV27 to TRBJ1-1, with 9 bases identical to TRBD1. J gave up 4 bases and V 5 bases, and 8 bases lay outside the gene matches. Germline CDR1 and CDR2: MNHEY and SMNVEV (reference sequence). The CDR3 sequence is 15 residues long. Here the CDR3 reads CASSPRTGATTEAFF. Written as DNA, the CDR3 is TGTGCCAGCAGTCCCCGGACAGGGGCGACCACTGAAGCTTTCTTT.

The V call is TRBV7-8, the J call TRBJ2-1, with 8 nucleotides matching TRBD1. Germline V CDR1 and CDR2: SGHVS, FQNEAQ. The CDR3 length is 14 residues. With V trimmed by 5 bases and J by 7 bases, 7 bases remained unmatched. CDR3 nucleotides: TGTGCCAGCAGCGCGCGACAGGGGAGGAATGAGCAGTTCTTC. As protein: CASSARQGRNEQFF.

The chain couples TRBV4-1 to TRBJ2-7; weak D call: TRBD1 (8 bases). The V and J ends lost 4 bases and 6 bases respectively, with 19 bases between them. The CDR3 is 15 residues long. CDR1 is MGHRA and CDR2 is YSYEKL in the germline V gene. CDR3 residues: CASSPQGAGVSEQYF. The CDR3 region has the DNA TGCGCCAGCAGCCCCCAGGGGGCGGGAGTAAGCGAGCAGTACTTC.

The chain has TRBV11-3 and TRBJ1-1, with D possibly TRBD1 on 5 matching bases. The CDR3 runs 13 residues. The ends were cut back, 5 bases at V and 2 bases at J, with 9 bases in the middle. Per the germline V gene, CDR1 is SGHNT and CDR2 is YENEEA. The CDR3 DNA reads TGTGCCAGCAGCGCGACAGTAAACACTGAAGCTTTCTTT. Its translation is CASSATVNTEAFF.

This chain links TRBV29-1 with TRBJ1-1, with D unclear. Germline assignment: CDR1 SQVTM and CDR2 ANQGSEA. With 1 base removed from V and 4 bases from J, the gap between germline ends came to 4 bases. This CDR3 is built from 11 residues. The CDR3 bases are TGCAGCGTTGAAGGGCCCACTGAAGCTTTCTTT. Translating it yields CSVEGPTEAFF.

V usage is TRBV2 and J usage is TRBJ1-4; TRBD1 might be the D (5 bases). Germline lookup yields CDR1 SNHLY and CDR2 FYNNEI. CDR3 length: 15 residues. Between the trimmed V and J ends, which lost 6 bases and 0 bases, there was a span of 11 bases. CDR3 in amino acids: CASRRTPTTNEKLFF. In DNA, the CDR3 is TGTGCCAGCAGGAGGACACCGACAACTAATGAAAAACTGTTTTTT.

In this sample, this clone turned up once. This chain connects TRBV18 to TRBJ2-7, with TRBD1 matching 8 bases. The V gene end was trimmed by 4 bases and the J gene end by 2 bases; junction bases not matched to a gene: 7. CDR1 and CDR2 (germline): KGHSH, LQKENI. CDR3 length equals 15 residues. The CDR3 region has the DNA TGTGCCAGCTCACGCAAGACAGGGGTAGCCTACGAGCAGTACTTC. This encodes CASSRKTGVAYEQYF.

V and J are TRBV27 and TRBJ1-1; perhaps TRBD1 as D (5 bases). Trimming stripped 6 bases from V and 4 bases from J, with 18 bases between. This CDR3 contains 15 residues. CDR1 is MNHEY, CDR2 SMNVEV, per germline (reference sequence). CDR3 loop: CASRDTSIRATEAFF. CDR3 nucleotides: TGTGCCAGCAGGGACACCTCCATCAGGGCCACTGAAGCTTTCTTT.

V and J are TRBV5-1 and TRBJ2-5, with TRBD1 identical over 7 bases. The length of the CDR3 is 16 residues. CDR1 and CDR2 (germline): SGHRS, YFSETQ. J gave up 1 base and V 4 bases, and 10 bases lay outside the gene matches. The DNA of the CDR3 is TGCGCCAGCAGCCCGGGACAGACTTGGCCCCAAGAGACCCAGTACTTC. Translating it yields CASSPGQTWPQETQYF.

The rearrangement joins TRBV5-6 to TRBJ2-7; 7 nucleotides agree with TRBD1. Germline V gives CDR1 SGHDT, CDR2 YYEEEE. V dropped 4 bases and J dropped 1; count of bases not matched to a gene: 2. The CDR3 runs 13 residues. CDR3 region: CASSRQGSYEQYF. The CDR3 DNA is TGTGCCAGCAGCAGACAGGGATCCTACGAGCAGTACTTC. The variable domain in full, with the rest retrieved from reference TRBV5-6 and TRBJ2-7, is DAGVTQSPTHLIKTRGQQVTLRCSPKSGHDTVSWYQQALGQGPQFIFQYYEEEERQRGNFPDRFSGHQFPNYSSELNVNALLLGDSALYLCASSRQGSYEQYFGPGTRLTVT.

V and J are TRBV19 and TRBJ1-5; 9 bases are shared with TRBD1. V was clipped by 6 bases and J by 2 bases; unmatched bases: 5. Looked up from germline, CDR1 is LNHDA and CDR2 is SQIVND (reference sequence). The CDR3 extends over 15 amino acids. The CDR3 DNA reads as TGTGCCAGTAGGGACAGGGGAACTGGCAATCAGCCCCAGCATTTT. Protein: CASRDRGTGNQPQHF.

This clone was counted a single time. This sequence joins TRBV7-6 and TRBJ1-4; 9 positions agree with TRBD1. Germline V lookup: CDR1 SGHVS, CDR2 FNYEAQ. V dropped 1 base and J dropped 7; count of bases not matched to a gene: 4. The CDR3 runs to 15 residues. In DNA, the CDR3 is TGTGCCAGCAGCTTAGACAGGGGGCAGGGTGAAAAACTGTTTTTT. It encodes CASSLDRGQGEKLFF.

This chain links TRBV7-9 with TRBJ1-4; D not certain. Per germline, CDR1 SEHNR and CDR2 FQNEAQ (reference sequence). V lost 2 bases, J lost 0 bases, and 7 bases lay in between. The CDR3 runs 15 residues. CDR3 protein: CASSLQAATNEKLFF. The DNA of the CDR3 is TGTGCCAGCAGCTTACAGGCCGCAACTAATGAAAAACTGTTTTTT.

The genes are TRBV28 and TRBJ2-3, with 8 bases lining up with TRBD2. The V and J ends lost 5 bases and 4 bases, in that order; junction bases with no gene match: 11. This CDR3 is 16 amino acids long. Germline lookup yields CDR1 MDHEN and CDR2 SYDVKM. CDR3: CASSPPGGSYADTQYF. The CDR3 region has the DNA TGTGCCAGCAGTCCCCCGGGGGGGAGTTACGCAGATACGCAGTATTTT.

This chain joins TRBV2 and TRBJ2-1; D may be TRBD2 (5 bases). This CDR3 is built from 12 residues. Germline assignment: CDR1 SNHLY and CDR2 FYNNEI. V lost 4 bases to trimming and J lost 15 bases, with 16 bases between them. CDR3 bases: TGTGCCAGCAGTGGGGAGACTCCCGGCGGGTTCTTC. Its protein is CASSGETPGGFF.

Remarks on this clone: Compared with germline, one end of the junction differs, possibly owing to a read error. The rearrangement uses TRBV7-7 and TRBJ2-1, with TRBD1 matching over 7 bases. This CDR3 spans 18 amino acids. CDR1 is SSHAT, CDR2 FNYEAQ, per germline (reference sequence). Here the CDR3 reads CASSPTVTGATTYNEQFF. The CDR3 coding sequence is TGTGCTAGCAGCCCCACAGTTACAGGGGCCACAACCTACAATGAGCAGTTCTTC.

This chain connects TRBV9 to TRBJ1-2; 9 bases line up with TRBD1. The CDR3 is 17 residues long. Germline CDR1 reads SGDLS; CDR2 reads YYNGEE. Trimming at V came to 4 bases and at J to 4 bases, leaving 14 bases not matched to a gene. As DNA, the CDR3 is TGTGCCAGCAGCACTTCCCTACAGGGGGCGAGGGGCTATGGCTACACCTTC. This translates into CASSTSLQGARGYGYTF.

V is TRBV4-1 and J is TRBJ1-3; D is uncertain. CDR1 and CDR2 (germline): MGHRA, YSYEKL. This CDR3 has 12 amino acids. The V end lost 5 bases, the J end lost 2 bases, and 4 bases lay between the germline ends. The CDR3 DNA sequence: TGCGCCAGCAGCTCTCCTGGAAACACCATATATTTT. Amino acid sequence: CASSSPGNTIYF.

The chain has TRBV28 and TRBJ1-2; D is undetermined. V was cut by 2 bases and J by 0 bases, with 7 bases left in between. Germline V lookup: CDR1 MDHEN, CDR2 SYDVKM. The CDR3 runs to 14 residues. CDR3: CASSLPVPNYGYTF. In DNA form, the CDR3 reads TGTGCCAGCAGTTTACCGGTCCCTAACTATGGCTACACCTTC.

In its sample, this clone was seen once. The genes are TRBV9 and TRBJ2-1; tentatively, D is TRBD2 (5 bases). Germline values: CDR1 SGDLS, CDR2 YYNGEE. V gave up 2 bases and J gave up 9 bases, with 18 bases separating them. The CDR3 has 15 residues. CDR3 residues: CASSVLEVPLTEQFF. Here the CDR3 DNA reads TGTGCCAGCAGCGTGTTGGAGGTACCTCTAACTGAGCAGTTCTTC.

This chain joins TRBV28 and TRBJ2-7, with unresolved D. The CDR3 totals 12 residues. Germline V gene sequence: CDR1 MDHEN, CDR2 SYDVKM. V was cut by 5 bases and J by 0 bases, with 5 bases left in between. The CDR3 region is CASSVISYEQYF. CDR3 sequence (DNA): TGTGCCAGCAGTGTAATCTCCTACGAGCAGTACTTC.

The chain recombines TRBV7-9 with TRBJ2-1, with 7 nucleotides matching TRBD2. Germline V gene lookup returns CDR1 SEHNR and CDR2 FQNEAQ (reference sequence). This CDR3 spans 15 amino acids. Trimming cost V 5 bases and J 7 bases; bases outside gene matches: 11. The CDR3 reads CASSPRLAQGNEQFF. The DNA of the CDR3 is TGTGCCAGCAGCCCAAGACTAGCCCAAGGGAATGAGCAGTTCTTC.

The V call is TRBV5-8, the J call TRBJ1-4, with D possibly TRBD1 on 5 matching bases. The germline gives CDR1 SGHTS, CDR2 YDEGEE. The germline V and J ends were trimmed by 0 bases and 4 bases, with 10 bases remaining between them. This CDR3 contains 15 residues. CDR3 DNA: TGTGCCAGCAGCTTGGGGAGGAGGGGTAATGAAAAACTGTTTTTT. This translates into CASSLGRRGNEKLFF.